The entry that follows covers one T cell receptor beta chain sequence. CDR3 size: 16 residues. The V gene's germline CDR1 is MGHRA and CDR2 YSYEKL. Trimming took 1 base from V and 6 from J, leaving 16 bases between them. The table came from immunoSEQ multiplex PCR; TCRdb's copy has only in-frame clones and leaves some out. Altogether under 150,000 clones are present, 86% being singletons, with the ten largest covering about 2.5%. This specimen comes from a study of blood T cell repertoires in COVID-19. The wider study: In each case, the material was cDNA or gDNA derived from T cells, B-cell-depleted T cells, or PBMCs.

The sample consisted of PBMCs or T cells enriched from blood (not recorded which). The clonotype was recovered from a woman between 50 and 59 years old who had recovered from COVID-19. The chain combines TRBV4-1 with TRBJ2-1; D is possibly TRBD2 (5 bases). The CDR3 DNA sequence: TGCGCCAGCAGCCAAGGGGCAGGACTCCATCGCAATGAGCAGTTCTTC. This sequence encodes CASSQGAGLHRNEQFF.